This T cell receptor (beta chain) was found in a study of blood T cell repertoires in COVID-19. Study processing details: Amplified reference gene primers provided the basis for estimating nucleated cell counts. The method was immunoSEQ multiplex PCR; TCRdb's version includes in-frame clones alone and lacks a portion of them. The D gene and trimming were derived from the DNA, and the V and J assignments and clone size from that table. The sample has 45,000 or so clones; roughly 87% are singletons. This sequence was found in a woman aged 80 or over in a cohort sampled during active or convalescent COVID-19. The sequencing sample was made of peripheral blood.

The CDR3 bases are TGTGCCAGCAGGGATAGATCAGGGGCCGGGGACACCGGGGAGCTGTTTTTT. Translated: CASRDRSGAGDTGELFF. The V and J genes are TRBV13 and TRBJ2-2; perhaps TRBD1 as D (6 bases). The germline V gene encodes CDR1 PRHDT and CDR2 FYEKMQ (reference sequence). CDR3 size: 17 residues. V was trimmed by 6 bases and J by 3 bases, leaving 20 bases between them.